This is a list of T cell receptor beta chains from one sample in a study of control samples from healthy donors and cancer patients. Method: immunoSEQ multiplex PCR; TCRdb's copy keeps in-frame clones and lacks some. The data contain about 85,000 clones, 90% of them singletons. Sequenced: blood. These receptors were taken from a woman under 30 in good health. CDR3s include the opening cysteine and the closing phenylalanine or tryptophan. A D gene is named only where the DNA matches it firmly. Size is omitted from some rows. Given values are once, few, many or a class for expanded clones.

j_gene: TRBJ1-2; d_gene: .; abundance: .; v_gene: TRBV6-5; CDR3nt: TGTGCCAGCAGTAGCTCAGGGTCTAACTATGGCTACACCTTC; CDR3aa: CASSSSGSNYGYTF
j_gene: TRBJ1-1; d_gene: .; abundance: .; v_gene: TRBV10-3; CDR3nt: TGTGCCATCAAGGTCGCCGAAACCACTGAAGCTTTCTTT; CDR3aa: CAIKVAETTEAFF
j_gene: TRBJ1-2; d_gene: TRBD1; abundance: .; v_gene: TRBV2; CDR3nt: TGTGCCAGCACAGGGGGGGTTTTAAACTATGGCTACACCTTC; CDR3aa: CASTGGVLNYGYTF
j_gene: TRBJ2-5; d_gene: .; abundance: .; v_gene: TRBV18; CDR3nt: TGTGCCAGCTCACCAAGGGAGACCCAGTACTTC; CDR3aa: CASSPRETQYF
j_gene: TRBJ2-5; d_gene: .; abundance: .; v_gene: TRBV19; CDR3nt: TGTGCCAGTAGTGCCCCGGGGTATGAGACCCAGTACTTC; CDR3aa: CASSAPGYETQYF
j_gene: TRBJ1-2; d_gene: .; abundance: .; v_gene: TRBV5-4; CDR3nt: TGTGCCAGCAGCTTGGGGACAGCTTTCTATGGCTACACCTTC; CDR3aa: CASSLGTAFYGYTF
j_gene: TRBJ2-7; d_gene: TRBD1; abundance: once; v_gene: TRBV10-3; CDR3nt: TGTGCCATCAGTGCGGGGACAGGGATATACGAGCAGTACTTC; CDR3aa: CAISAGTGIYEQYF
j_gene: TRBJ2-3; d_gene: .; abundance: .; v_gene: TRBV29-1; CDR3nt: TGCAGCGTTGGAGGGGTGGCGCAGTATTTT; CDR3aa: CSVGGVAQYF
j_gene: TRBJ1-5; d_gene: .; abundance: .; v_gene: TRBV21-1; CDR3nt: TGTGCCAGTTTCTTAGACAGGAACCGCAATCAGCCCCAGCATTTT; CDR3aa: CASFLDRNRNQPQHF
j_gene: TRBJ1-2; d_gene: .; abundance: once; v_gene: TRBV5-6; CDR3nt: TGTGCCAGCAGCGTTAACTATGGCTACACCTTC; CDR3aa: CASSVNYGYTF
j_gene: TRBJ1-1; d_gene: .; abundance: .; v_gene: TRBV29-1; CDR3nt: TGCAGCGTGGTAAAGGACGGGAACACTGAAGCTTTCTTT; CDR3aa: CSVVKDGNTEAFF
j_gene: TRBJ2-7; d_gene: .; abundance: few; v_gene: TRBV4-2; CDR3nt: TGTGCCAGCAGCCAAGGGTTGAGCTACGAGCAGTACTTC; CDR3aa: CASSQGLSYEQYF
j_gene: TRBJ1-1; d_gene: .; abundance: .; v_gene: TRBV11-2; CDR3nt: TGTGCCAGCAGCTTAGTATCCGGGGGCACTGAAGCTTTCTTT; CDR3aa: CASSLVSGGTEAFF
j_gene: TRBJ2-3; d_gene: .; abundance: .; v_gene: TRBV12-3/TRBV12-4; CDR3nt: TGTGCCAGCATGGGGGGCGCAGATACGCAGTATTTT; CDR3aa: CASMGGADTQYF
j_gene: TRBJ1-1; d_gene: TRBD1; abundance: .; v_gene: TRBV5-1; CDR3nt: TGCGCCAGCAGCTTGAGTACAGGGGCGAACACTGAAGCTTTCTTT; CDR3aa: CASSLSTGANTEAFF
j_gene: TRBJ2-5; d_gene: .; abundance: .; v_gene: TRBV10-1; CDR3nt: TGCGCCAGCAGACGGGGAGGAAACCAAGAGACCCAGTACTTC; CDR3aa: CASRRGGNQETQYF
j_gene: TRBJ2-1; d_gene: TRBD1; abundance: .; v_gene: TRBV2; CDR3nt: TGTGCCAGCAGGTGGACAGGGGGGCCCAACAATGAGCAGTTCTTC; CDR3aa: CASRWTGGPNNEQFF
j_gene: TRBJ1-6; d_gene: .; abundance: .; v_gene: TRBV19; CDR3nt: TGTGCCAGTAGTATAGAGGGGAATAATTCACCCCTCCACTTT; CDR3aa: CASSIEGNNSPLHF
j_gene: TRBJ1-1; d_gene: TRBD1; abundance: .; v_gene: TRBV7-2; CDR3nt: TGTGCCAGCAGCATAGGGACAGAGACTGAAGCTTTCTTT; CDR3aa: CASSIGTETEAFF
j_gene: TRBJ1-1; d_gene: .; abundance: once; v_gene: TRBV4-1; CDR3nt: TGCGCCAGCAGCCAAGTTAATTTCCTGGGGCCGACGAACACTGAAGCTTTCTTT; CDR3aa: CASSQVNFLGPTNTEAFF
j_gene: TRBJ2-7; d_gene: TRBD1; abundance: .; v_gene: TRBV18; CDR3nt: TGTGCCAGCTCACCCTCGATCGACAGGGCCTACGAGCAGTACTTC; CDR3aa: CASSPSIDRAYEQYF
j_gene: TRBJ2-6; d_gene: TRBD1; abundance: .; v_gene: TRBV10-1; CDR3nt: TGCGCCAGCAGTGAGACAGGGGGCTCTGGGGCCAACGTCCTGACTTTC; CDR3aa: CASSETGGSGANVLTF
j_gene: TRBJ2-3; d_gene: TRBD2; abundance: .; v_gene: TRBV5-4; CDR3nt: TGTGCCAGCAGAGGGGGACTAGCGGGCACAGATACGCAGTATTTT; CDR3aa: CASRGGLAGTDTQYF
j_gene: TRBJ1-5; d_gene: .; abundance: once; v_gene: TRBV7-6; CDR3nt: TGTGCCAGCAGCTCGAGACCTGATAGCAATCAGCCCCAGCATTTT; CDR3aa: CASSSRPDSNQPQHF
j_gene: TRBJ2-2; d_gene: TRBD1; abundance: .; v_gene: TRBV5-1; CDR3nt: TGCGCCAGCAGCATGGACAGGGGCACCGGGGAGCTGTTTTTT; CDR3aa: CASSMDRGTGELFF
j_gene: TRBJ2-2; d_gene: .; abundance: .; v_gene: TRBV18; CDR3nt: TGTGCCAGCTCACCCCTCTCCGGGCCGACCCTCACCGGGGAGCTGTTTTTT; CDR3aa: CASSPLSGPTLTGELFF
j_gene: TRBJ2-5; d_gene: .; abundance: .; v_gene: TRBV9; CDR3nt: TGTGCCAGCAGCGTAGTCGATAGTCAAGAGACCCAGTACTTC; CDR3aa: CASSVVDSQETQYF
j_gene: TRBJ2-7; d_gene: TRBD2; abundance: .; v_gene: TRBV4-2; CDR3nt: TGTGCCAGCAGCCAAGTTAGGTCGGGGGGGTTCTACGAGCAGTACTTC; CDR3aa: CASSQVRSGGFYEQYF
j_gene: TRBJ1-5; d_gene: .; abundance: .; v_gene: TRBV21-1; CDR3nt: TGTGCCAGCAGCAATGGCGGACAAGAAAAACTTAGAAGCAATCAGCCCCAGCATTTT; CDR3aa: CASSNGGQEKLRSNQPQHF
j_gene: TRBJ1-1; d_gene: TRBD1; abundance: .; v_gene: TRBV12-5; CDR3nt: TGTGCTAGTGGTCCCGGGACAGGGCACCTTGAAGCTTTCTTT; CDR3aa: CASGPGTGHLEAFF
j_gene: TRBJ1-5; d_gene: .; abundance: .; v_gene: TRBV3-1/TRBV3-2; CDR3nt: TGTGCCAGCAGCCAAGCCATGGGGTATCAGCCCCAGCATTTT; CDR3aa: CASSQAMGYQPQHF
j_gene: TRBJ2-1; d_gene: .; abundance: few; v_gene: TRBV11-2; CDR3nt: TGTGCCAGCAGCTCCTCCCTCAATGAGCAGTTCTTC; CDR3aa: CASSSSLNEQFF
j_gene: TRBJ2-2; d_gene: .; abundance: .; v_gene: TRBV9; CDR3nt: TGTGCCAGCAGCGGGACTAACACCGGGGAGCTGTTTTTT; CDR3aa: CASSGTNTGELFF
j_gene: TRBJ2-7; d_gene: TRBD2; abundance: .; v_gene: TRBV6-2/TRBV6-3; CDR3nt: TGTGCCAGCAGTTTTTTAGCGGGGGCCTACGAGCAGTACTTC; CDR3aa: CASSFLAGAYEQYF
j_gene: TRBJ2-7; d_gene: TRBD2; abundance: .; v_gene: TRBV10-3; CDR3nt: TGTGCCATCAGTGGACTAGCGGGGGGCTACTCCTACGAGCAGTACTTC; CDR3aa: CAISGLAGGYSYEQYF
j_gene: TRBJ1-2; d_gene: TRBD1; abundance: few; v_gene: TRBV29-1; CDR3nt: TGCAGCGCATCACCCCATCTCCGGACAGGGGAGGGCTACACCTTC; CDR3aa: CSASPHLRTGEGYTF
j_gene: TRBJ1-1; d_gene: .; abundance: .; v_gene: TRBV6-6; CDR3nt: TGTGCCAGCAGTTACGGAGGGATGAACACTGAAGCTTTCTTT; CDR3aa: CASSYGGMNTEAFF
j_gene: TRBJ2-5; d_gene: TRBD1; abundance: .; v_gene: TRBV10-3; CDR3nt: TGTGCCATCAGTGAGTCGAACATCAGGACAGGGGGCCAAGAGACCCAGTACTTC; CDR3aa: CAISESNIRTGGQETQYF
j_gene: TRBJ2-3; d_gene: TRBD2; abundance: .; v_gene: TRBV7-2; CDR3nt: TGTGCCACGTCCTCTGTAGCGGGGGTTCTCACAGATACGCAGTATTTT; CDR3aa: CATSSVAGVLTDTQYF
j_gene: TRBJ1-5; d_gene: .; abundance: .; v_gene: TRBV25-1; CDR3nt: TGTGCCAGCAGTGAATTAGGGGAAAATCAGCCCCAGCATTTT; CDR3aa: CASSELGENQPQHF
j_gene: TRBJ1-4; d_gene: .; abundance: .; v_gene: TRBV7-9; CDR3nt: TGTGCCAGCAGCTTCGATGAAAAACTGTTTTTT; CDR3aa: CASSFDEKLFF
j_gene: TRBJ2-2; d_gene: TRBD2; abundance: .; v_gene: TRBV5-4; CDR3nt: TGTGCCAGCAGCTCCGGCGGGGGGAGCGACACCGGGGAGCTGTTTTTT; CDR3aa: CASSSGGGSDTGELFF
j_gene: TRBJ1-1; d_gene: .; abundance: .; v_gene: TRBV19; CDR3nt: TGTGCCAGTAGGTCCAGGGACACTGAAGCTTTCTTT; CDR3aa: CASRSRDTEAFF